This entry lists 27 T cell receptor beta chains sequenced from one sample in a study of identical twins. MiXCR, applied by TCRdb to the 5' RACE reads, yields one record per CDR3 protein. The sample shows some 270,000 distinct CDR3 sequences, about 8.5% of them seen only once. The data were also submitted as part of a second study, on yellow fever vaccine responses in identical twins.

The sample taken for sequencing was CD8+ T cells sorted from blood. The origin of the receptors is a woman under 30 in good health.

This clonotype was counted between two and nine times. The DNA for the CDR3 is TGTGCCAGCAGCTCGGACAGGGGGCTAGAGACCCAGTACTTC. Its translation is CASSSDRGLETQYF. This chain uses TRBV7-2 with TRBJ2-5; 11 nucleotides agree with TRBD1. Germline-derived CDR1 and CDR2 are SGHTA and FQGNSA. V dropped 4 bases and J dropped 4; count of bases not matched to a gene: 2. The CDR3 length is 14 residues.

This chain connects TRBV29-1 to TRBJ1-5, with a possible D match to TRBD1 (5 bases). CDR3 length equals 13 residues. Trimming took off 3 bases at V and 6 bases at J, with 12 bases between the two ends. The germline gives CDR1 SQVTM, CDR2 ANQGSEA. CDR3 amino acids: CSVDVGDGQPQHF. The CDR3 nucleotides read TGCAGCGTTGACGTAGGGGACGGTCAGCCCCAGCATTTT.

The table lists this clonotype with many counts. J is TRBJ2-1 and V is TRBV5-1; 11 positions match TRBD1. CDR3 length: 17 amino acids. The germline V gene has CDR1 SGHRS and CDR2 YFSETQ. Germline trimming cut 0 bases from V and 7 bases from J; bases unmatched to any gene: 9. The DNA of the CDR3 is TGCGCCAGCAGCTTGGCGGGGACAGGGGGTGAGGGGAATGAGCAGTTCTTC. It encodes CASSLAGTGGEGNEQFF.

This clonotype was recorded a few times. The chain combines TRBV29-1 with TRBJ2-2; D may be TRBD2 (7 bases). Germline V gives CDR1 SQVTM, CDR2 ANQGSEA. Between the trimmed V and J ends, which lost 6 bases and 4 bases, there was a span of 18 bases. The CDR3 length is 15 residues. The CDR3: CSVGGLAESTGELFF. The CDR3 DNA is TGCAGCGTCGGGGGGCTAGCGGAATCCACCGGGGAGCTGTTTTTT.

This clonotype has only a few counts. The chain joins TRBV12-3 or TRBV12-4 to TRBJ1-6; TRBD1 matches at 7 bases. V lost 6 bases and J lost 7; bases outside the gene matches: 3. This CDR3 has 13 residues. CDR3 nucleotides: TGTGCCAGCAGCTACAGGGGAAATTCACCCCTCCACTTT. This codes for CASSYRGNSPLHF.

This sequence joins TRBV7-9 and TRBJ2-2, with D perhaps matching TRBD2 (6 bases). The CDR3 covers 14 residues. V was pared by 5 bases and J by 4 bases, with 11 bases between. Germline V lookup: CDR1 SEHNR, CDR2 FQNEAQ (reference sequence). CDR3 region: CASSQPGLTGELFF. Here the CDR3 DNA reads TGTGCCAGCAGCCAGCCGGGACTCACCGGGGAGCTGTTTTTT.

There are a few counts of this clonotype. V usage is TRBV18 and J usage is TRBJ2-3; 7 nucleotides align to TRBD2. Trimming cost V 0 bases and J 4 bases; bases outside gene matches: 4. Germline assignment: CDR1 KGHSH and CDR2 LQKENI. This CDR3 has 15 residues. CDR3 sequence: CASSPPASGADTQYF. DNA for the CDR3: TGTGCCAGCTCACCACCGGCCAGCGGGGCAGATACGCAGTATTTT.

The chain couples TRBV2 to TRBJ2-7; 10 bases line up with TRBD2. Trimming removed 0 bases from V and 10 bases from J; junction bases left unmatched: 9. The CDR3 covers 15 residues. Germline CDR1 and CDR2: SNHLY and FYNNEI. CDR3 protein: CASSEALGSGRIQYF. Written as DNA, the CDR3 is TGTGCCAGCAGTGAAGCGCTTGGTAGCGGGAGGATCCAGTACTTC.

The chain is built from TRBV27 and TRBJ2-5, with D possibly matching TRBD2 (5 bases). V dropped 5 bases and J dropped 0 bases, with 10 bases sitting between them. The CDR3 runs 14 residues. Germline V gene sequence: CDR1 MNHEY, CDR2 SMNVEV (reference sequence). The CDR3 sequence: CASSPRGYQETQYF. CDR3 nucleotide sequence: TGTGCCAGCAGTCCCCGGGGATACCAAGAGACCCAGTACTTC.

The chain uses TRBV29-1 and TRBJ2-1; 9 nucleotides agree with TRBD2. CDR3 size: 16 residues. Per the germline V gene, CDR1 is SQVTM and CDR2 is ANQGSEA. The trim removed 1 base at V and 0 bases at J, leaving 4 bases unmatched. The CDR3 DNA reads as TGCAGCGTTGAAGGGGGTAGCGGGAGCTCCTACAATGAGCAGTTCTTC. This codes for CSVEGGSGSSYNEQFF.

This clonotype showed up just a few times. The J gene is TRBJ1-4, the V gene TRBV27; a possible D gene is TRBD1 (5 bases). Germline V CDR1 and CDR2: MNHEY, SMNVEV (reference sequence). The V end was cut by 5 bases, the J end by 4 bases, with 11 bases between. The CDR3 contains 14 residues. The CDR3 region is CASSPRQINEKLFF. The CDR3 coding sequence is TGTGCCAGCAGTCCCCGACAGATTAATGAAAAACTGTTTTTT.

This clonotype came up once. This clone may be a read error of a much larger clone one base away. The rearrangement joins TRBV24-1 to TRBJ2-5; 7 bases are shared with TRBD1. This CDR3 has 14 residues. The germline CDR1 and CDR2 sequences are KGHDR and SFDVKD. CDR3 loop: CATSDRDRQDTQYF. In DNA form, the CDR3 reads TGTGCCACCAGTGACAGGGACAGACAAGATACCCAGTACTTC.

This clonotype appeared a few times. CDR3 sequence reads: CASSPLGLANYGYTF. CDR3 nucleotides: TGTGCCAGCAGCCCCCTCGGCTTAGCTAACTATGGCTACACCTTC. V usage is TRBV28 and J usage is TRBJ1-2; no clear D gene. This CDR3 spans 15 amino acids. Germline V gene lookup returns CDR1 MDHEN and CDR2 SYDVKM. V dropped 6 bases and J dropped 0 bases, with 14 bases sitting between them.

J is TRBJ1-6 and V is TRBV4-1, with TRBD1 as a possible D gene (6 bases). V was cut by 3 bases and J by 10 bases, with 22 bases left in between. Germline-derived CDR1 and CDR2 are MGHRA and YSYEKL. The CDR3 has 17 amino acids. The CDR3 loop reads CASSHAIMGQGRSPLHF. The CDR3 region has the DNA TGCGCCAGCAGCCATGCAATAATGGGCCAGGGGAGGTCACCCCTCCACTTT.

This clonotype was observed many times. This chain uses TRBV7-2 with TRBJ2-7, with D perhaps assigned TRBD1 or TRBD2 (5 bases each). Trimming took 5 bases from V and 3 from J, leaving 14 bases between them. CDR3 size: 14 residues. Germline CDR1 and CDR2: SGHTA and FQGNSA. The CDR3 DNA follows: TGTGCCAGCAGCGCTTGGGACGTAGACTACGAGCAGTACTTC. Protein product: CASSAWDVDYEQYF.

The chain employs TRBV7-9 and TRBJ2-7; 10 bases are a match to TRBD2. V gave up 2 bases and J gave up 4 bases; unmatched junction bases: 5. The CDR3 runs to 15 residues. Germline CDR1 is SEHNR and CDR2 is FQNEAQ (reference sequence). The CDR3 DNA reads as TGTGCCAGCAGCTTACGACTAGCGGGCGAATACGAGCAGTACTTC. This sequence encodes CASSLRLAGEYEQYF.

The J gene is TRBJ2-7, the V gene TRBV20-1, with 8 positions matching TRBD2. In germline, CDR1 is DFQATT, CDR2 SNEGSKA (reference sequence). V was clipped by 1 base and J by 4 bases; unmatched bases: 9. The CDR3 length is 15 residues. DNA of the CDR3: TGCAGTGCTAGAGTCCCAGCGGGAGTGAAGTACGAGCAGTACTTC. Protein: CSARVPAGVKYEQYF.

J is TRBJ2-1 and V is TRBV29-1; TRBD2 agrees at 7 bases. After removal of 4 bases from V and 8 bases from J, the junction contained 2 bases not matched to a gene. The CDR3 extends over 11 amino acids. Germline V gene sequence: CDR1 SQVTM, CDR2 ANQGSEA. The chain's CDR3 is CSVGLAYEQFF. In nucleotides, the CDR3 is TGCAGCGTTGGACTAGCATATGAGCAGTTCTTC.

The rearrangement joins TRBV20-1 to TRBJ2-1; TRBD2 matches 13 bases. The CDR3 is 14 amino acids. CDR1 DFQATT and CDR2 SNEGSKA come from the germline V gene (reference sequence). V lost 5 bases, J lost 6 bases, and 4 bases stayed unmatched. The CDR3 DNA is TGCAGTGCTGGACTAGCGGGGGCTATCAATGAGCAGTTCTTC. Protein product: CSAGLAGAINEQFF.

This clonotype was detected only a few times. The chain carries TRBV30 and TRBJ1-2; D remains unclear. The length of the CDR3 is 13 residues. Germline CDR1 and CDR2: GTSNPN and SVGIG (reference sequence). Trimming pared 1 base from V and 1 base from J, leaving 7 bases between. DNA of the CDR3: TGTGCCTGGAGTGGGGATCTTAACTATGGCTACACCTTC. Translating it yields CAWSGDLNYGYTF. Filled out from reference TRBV30 and TRBJ1-2, the complete variable domain reads SQTIHQWPATLVQPVGSPLSLECTVEGTSNPNLYWYRQAAGRGLQLLFYSVGIGQISSEVPQNLSASRPQDRQFILSSKKLLLSDSGFYLCAWSGDLNYGYTFGSGTRLTVV.

The V and J genes are TRBV20-1 and TRBJ1-5; TRBD1 matches at 8 bases. The CDR3 covers 16 residues. The germline V gene has CDR1 DFQATT and CDR2 SNEGSKA (reference sequence). V was clipped by 1 base and J by 4 bases; unmatched bases: 9. The CDR3 reads CSARGPDRGQNQPQHF. DNA of the CDR3: TGCAGTGCTAGAGGCCCAGACAGGGGTCAAAATCAGCCCCAGCATTTT.

This clonotype came up many times. The chain uses TRBV27 and TRBJ2-5; 8 bases align to TRBD2. V shed 5 bases and J 9 bases; nucleotides not matched to a gene: 11. Germline assignment: CDR1 MNHEY and CDR2 SMNVEV (reference sequence). The CDR3 is 14 residues long. In DNA form, the CDR3 reads TGTGCCAGCAGTCTAGCGGGTAACCTCGGGGCCCAGTACTTC. It encodes CASSLAGNLGAQYF.

V gene TRBV4-3 combines with J gene TRBJ2-2; 7 bases are a match to TRBD1. With V trimmed by 2 bases and J by 4 bases, 7 bases remained unmatched. This CDR3 has 16 residues. CDR1 is LGHNA and CDR2 is YSLEER in the germline V gene. The CDR3 reads CASSQSLGQATGELFF. The CDR3 nucleotides read TGCGCCAGCAGCCAATCCCTTGGACAGGCCACCGGGGAGCTGTTTTTT.

This clonotype was counted ten times or more. This chain joins TRBV14 and TRBJ1-3; D is uncertain. Looked up from germline, CDR1 is SGHDN and CDR2 is FVKESK. The V end lost 3 bases, the J end lost 2 bases, and 8 bases lay between the germline ends. The CDR3 sequence is 14 residues long. For the CDR3, the DNA is TGTGCCAGCAGCCAGTGGGTAGCTGGAAACACCATATATTTT. It encodes CASSQWVAGNTIYF.

This clonotype was observed a handful of times. V is TRBV6-5 and J is TRBJ2-2, with D maybe TRBD2 (5 bases). Germline V gives CDR1 MNHEY, CDR2 SVGAGI. This CDR3 is 17 amino acids long. Trimming pared 2 bases from V and 3 bases from J, leaving 16 bases between. The CDR3 spells CASSYLRGMADTGELFF. The CDR3 DNA sequence: TGTGCCAGCAGTTACCTACGGGGTATGGCGGACACCGGGGAGCTGTTTTTT.

The chain uses TRBV20-1 and TRBJ2-7; 16 positions agree with TRBD2. Trimming at V came to 3 bases and at J to 1 base, leaving 6 bases not matched to a gene. This CDR3 region has 17 residues. Germline assignment: CDR1 DFQATT and CDR2 SNEGSKA (reference sequence). Here the CDR3 DNA reads TGCAGTGCTAGTGGGACTAGCGGGAGGGCCTATTCCTACGAGCAGTACTTC. It specifies CSASGTSGRAYSYEQYF.

This clonotype was found a few times. The V and J genes are TRBV4-3 and TRBJ2-7; TRBD2 aligns across 8 bases. This CDR3 comprises 14 residues. Trimming took 0 bases from V and 6 from J; bases not matched to a gene: 4. Germline-derived CDR1 and CDR2 are LGHNA and YSLEER. The CDR3 coding sequence is TGCGCCAGCAGCCAAGATGGGACTAGAGCCGAGCAGTACTTC. Protein: CASSQDGTRAEQYF.